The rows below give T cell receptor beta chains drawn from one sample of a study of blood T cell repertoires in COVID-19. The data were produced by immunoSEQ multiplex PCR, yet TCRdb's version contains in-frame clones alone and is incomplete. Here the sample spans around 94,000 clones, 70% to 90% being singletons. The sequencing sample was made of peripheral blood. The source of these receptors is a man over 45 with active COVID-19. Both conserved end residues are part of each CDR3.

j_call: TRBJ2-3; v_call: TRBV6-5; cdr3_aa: CASSSGPGTQYF
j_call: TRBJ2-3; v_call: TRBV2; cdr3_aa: CASSGASGSRTDTQYF
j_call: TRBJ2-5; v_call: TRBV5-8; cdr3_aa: CASSSDRLKTQYF
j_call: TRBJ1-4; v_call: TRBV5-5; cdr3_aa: CASSPDRRKLFF
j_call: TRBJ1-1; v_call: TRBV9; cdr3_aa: CASSVTGFNTEAFF
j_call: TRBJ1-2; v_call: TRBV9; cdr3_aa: CASSVGTGYGYTF
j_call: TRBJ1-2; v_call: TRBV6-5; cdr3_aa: CASSSLLRKEGYTF
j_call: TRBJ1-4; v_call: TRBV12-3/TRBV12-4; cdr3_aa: CASSIGTGELFF
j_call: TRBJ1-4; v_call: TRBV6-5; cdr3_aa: CASSSHRRTNEKLFF
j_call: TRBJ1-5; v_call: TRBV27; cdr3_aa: CASSLGTLSNQPQHF
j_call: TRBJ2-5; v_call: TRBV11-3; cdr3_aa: CASSLGEGAGETQYF
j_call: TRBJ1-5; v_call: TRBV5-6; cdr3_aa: CASSLQGVSNQPQHF
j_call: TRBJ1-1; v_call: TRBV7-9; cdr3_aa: CASSLGAVAEAFF
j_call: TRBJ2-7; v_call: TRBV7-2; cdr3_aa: CASSLVVSGYEQYF
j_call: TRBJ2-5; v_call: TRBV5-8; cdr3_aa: CASRGLALETQYF
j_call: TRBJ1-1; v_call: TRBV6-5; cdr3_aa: CASSYGAAGGAFF
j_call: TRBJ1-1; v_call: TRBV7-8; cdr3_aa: CASSPRDRGGTEAFF
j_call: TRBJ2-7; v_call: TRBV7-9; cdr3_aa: CASSLTERPEQYF
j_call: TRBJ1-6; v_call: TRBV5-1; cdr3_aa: CASSYRGRGGDSPLHF
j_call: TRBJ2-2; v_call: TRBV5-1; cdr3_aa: CASRDPPRDIRGELFF
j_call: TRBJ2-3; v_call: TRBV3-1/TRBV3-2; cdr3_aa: CASSQGGGLNTQYF
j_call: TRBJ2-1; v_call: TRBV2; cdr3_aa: CASSALAGGPYEQFF
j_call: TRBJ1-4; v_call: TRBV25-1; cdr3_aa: CASSGDRGNEKLFF
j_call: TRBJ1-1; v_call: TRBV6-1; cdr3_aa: CASSELLLVEAFF
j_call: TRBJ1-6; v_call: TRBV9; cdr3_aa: CASSEQGQDSPLHF
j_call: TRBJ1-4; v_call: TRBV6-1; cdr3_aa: CASSELGGTNEKLFF
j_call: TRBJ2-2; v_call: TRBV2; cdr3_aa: CASIKRGGHDGELFF
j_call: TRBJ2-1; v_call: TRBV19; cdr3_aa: CASSIGGRRGSGMYEQFF
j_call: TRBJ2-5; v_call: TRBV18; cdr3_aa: CASSPPDRETQYF
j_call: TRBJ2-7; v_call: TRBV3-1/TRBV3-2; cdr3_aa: CASSPSGTSYEQYF
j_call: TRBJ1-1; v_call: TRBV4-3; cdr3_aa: CASSQDGSRAEAFF
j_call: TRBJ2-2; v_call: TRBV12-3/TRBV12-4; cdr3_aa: CASSPDMAGELFF
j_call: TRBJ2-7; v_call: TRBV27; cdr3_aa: CASSPGTGYHEQYF
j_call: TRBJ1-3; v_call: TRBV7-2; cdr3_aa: CASSTGASSGNTIYF
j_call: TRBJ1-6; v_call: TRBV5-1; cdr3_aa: CASSLGAGTHNSPLHF
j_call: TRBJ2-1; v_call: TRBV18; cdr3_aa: CASSPRSIQGAYEQFF
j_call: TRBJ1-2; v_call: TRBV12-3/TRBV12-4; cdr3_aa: CASSFLSNYGYTF
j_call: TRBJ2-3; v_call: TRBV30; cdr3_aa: CAWSVGGSTDTQYF
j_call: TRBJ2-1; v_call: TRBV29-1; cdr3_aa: CSAGVIDEQFF
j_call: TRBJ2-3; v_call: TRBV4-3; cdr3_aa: CASSQDKRGTDTQYF
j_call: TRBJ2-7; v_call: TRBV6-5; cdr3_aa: CASSSGQSFYEQYF
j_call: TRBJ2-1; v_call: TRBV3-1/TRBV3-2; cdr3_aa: CASSQGSGQGNNEQFF
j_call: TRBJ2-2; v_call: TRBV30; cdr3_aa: CAGRQTGELFF
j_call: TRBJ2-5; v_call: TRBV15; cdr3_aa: CATSRLSGGETQYF
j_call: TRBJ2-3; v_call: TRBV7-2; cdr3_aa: CASSLGSGSDTQYF
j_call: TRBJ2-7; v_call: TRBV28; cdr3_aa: CASQTSGGVYEQYF
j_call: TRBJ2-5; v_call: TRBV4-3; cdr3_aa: CASSQDITTQETQYF
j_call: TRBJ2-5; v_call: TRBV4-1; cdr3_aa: CASSQKPLAQGPRETQYF
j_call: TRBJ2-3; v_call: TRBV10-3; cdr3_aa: CAISESKGSGGRTDTQYF
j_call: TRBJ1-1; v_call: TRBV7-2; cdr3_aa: CASSLRRSAYEAFF
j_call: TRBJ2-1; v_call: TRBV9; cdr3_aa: CASSVGSGNEQFF
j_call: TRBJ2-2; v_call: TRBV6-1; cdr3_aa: CASSVDPGTSSGELFF
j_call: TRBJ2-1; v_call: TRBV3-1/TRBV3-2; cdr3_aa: CASSHAGRNEQFF
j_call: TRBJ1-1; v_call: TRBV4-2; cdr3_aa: CASSQEQGLGTEAFF
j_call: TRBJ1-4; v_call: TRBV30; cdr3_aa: CACTGTGLGKLFF
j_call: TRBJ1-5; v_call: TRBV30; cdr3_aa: CAWSVQGFGAQHF
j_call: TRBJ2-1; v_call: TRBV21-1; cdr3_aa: CASSKARGAGGRRCNEQFF
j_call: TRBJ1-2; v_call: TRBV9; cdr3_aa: CASSVGTGNYGYTF
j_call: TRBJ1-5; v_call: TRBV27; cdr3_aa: CASSLSMGGNQPQHF